The clone carrying this T cell receptor (beta chain) has just a few counts. Its specificity is unknown. A TCRbeta library incorporating unique molecular identifiers was prepared. TCRdb called the PCR reads again in MiXCR, with one record for every CDR3 protein. The sample consists of 580,000 or so distinct CDR3 sequences, roughly 23% of them appearing once. The source of the sample is a study of T-cell reconstitution after alpha-beta-depleted transplantation in children. Whole-study findings and limits: T-cell numbers and diversity, one year after transplant, stemmed largely from T cells that were newly produced. Diversity of TCRbeta at day 60 was high in some patients, arising from surviving recipient T cells and thymic progenitors. Approximately two months post-transplant, alpha-beta T cells reportedly originated from several hundred expanded graft clones.

Germline loops: CDR1 DFQATT, CDR2 SNEGSKA (reference sequence). V shed 0 bases and J shed 4 bases, with 9 bases lying between them. The length of the CDR3 is 13 residues. This material consisted of PBMCs, mostly from graft donor cells, taken 360 days after TCRalphabeta/CD19-depleted stem cell transplant. This sequence was found in a boy in the first two years of life who had a stem cell transplant for acute myeloid leukemia, so the T cells may come from the graft donor. V gene TRBV20-1 combines with J gene TRBJ1-2, with D perhaps matching TRBD1 (6 bases). CDR3 residues: CSARDGGAYGYTF. CDR3 nucleotide sequence: TGCAGTGCTAGAGATGGGGGGGCCTATGGCTACACCTTC.